What follows are 14 T cell receptor beta chains derived from one specimen sequenced in a study of OX40 agonist ivuxolimab in advanced cancers. Produced via immunoSEQ multiplex PCR; TCRdb's table is partial and in-frame only. The sample shows roughly 75,000 clones, 85% to 90% of them seen only once. The sequences come from CD4+ or CD8+ T cells sorted from blood, collected in a trial of the OX40 agonist ivuxolimab. All receptors come from an adult with an advanced solid tumor such as melanoma, head and neck, liver or kidney cancer.

The chain combines TRBV27 with TRBJ2-7, with a possible D match to TRBD2 (6 bases). V lost 4 bases and J lost 3, with 10 bases in between. This CDR3 is 13 amino acids long. Germline-derived CDR1 and CDR2 are MNHEY and SMNVEV (reference sequence). CDR3 DNA sequence: TGTGCCAGCAGTTCCGCGGGAAGCTACGAGCAGTACTTC. This encodes CASSSAGSYEQYF.

The rearrangement joins TRBV18 to TRBJ1-5; unclear D gene. V lost 2 bases, J lost 3 bases, and 14 bases lay in between. The CDR3 has 16 residues. Germline V lookup: CDR1 KGHSH, CDR2 LQKENI. CDR3 sequence reads: CASSPNGYGNNQPQHF. CDR3 nucleotide sequence: TGTGCCAGCTCACCAAACGGGTATGGGAACAATCAGCCCCAGCATTTT.

This clone was picked up one time. This chain links TRBV9 with TRBJ2-1, with TRBD2 matching over 8 bases. Germline V gene data show CDR1 as SGDLS and CDR2 as YYNGEE. V trimming: 3 bases; J trimming: 4 bases; junction bases outside the gene matches: 9. There are 16 residues in the CDR3. The CDR3 reads CASSAGGDMSYNEQFF. The DNA of the CDR3 is TGTGCCAGCAGCGCCGGGGGGGACATGAGTTACAATGAGCAGTTCTTC.

The chain is built from TRBV5-1 and TRBJ2-1; no definite D call. The length of the CDR3 is 12 residues. Per germline, CDR1 SGHRS and CDR2 YFSETQ. Trimming removed 2 bases at V and 8 bases at J, with 8 bases between. Written as DNA, the CDR3 is TGCGCCAGCAGCTTACGCGCCGATGAGCAGTTCTTC. It encodes CASSLRADEQFF.

Worth noting for this clone: A read error may account for a junction end that differs from germline. The genes are TRBV6-5 and TRBJ2-7; D unresolved. Germline V CDR1 and CDR2: MNHEY, SVGAGI. CDR3 length equals 12 residues. Written as DNA, the CDR3 is TGTGACAGCAGTTACGCCCCCAACGAGCAGTACTTC. The encoded protein is CDSSYAPNEQYF.

The chain is built from TRBV19 and TRBJ1-1, with D unresolved. The CDR3 runs 13 residues. Trimming removed 5 bases at V and 4 bases at J, with 11 bases between. Germline CDR1 LNHDA, CDR2 SQIVND (reference sequence). CDR3 nucleotide sequence: TGTGCCAGTAGTGCCATATTGAGCACTGAAGCTTTCTTT. It codes for CASSAILSTEAFF.

The genes are TRBV4-2 and TRBJ2-7, with D perhaps TRBD1 (5 bases). This CDR3 is built from 15 residues. Germline CDR1 is LGHNA and CDR2 is YNFKEQ. V lost 0 bases and J 4 bases, leaving 13 bases between the germline ends. The CDR3: CASSQDWGSFYEQYF. In DNA form, the CDR3 reads TGTGCCAGCAGCCAAGATTGGGGCTCGTTTTACGAGCAGTACTTC.

The chain joins TRBV5-1 to TRBJ2-3; D gene uncertain. CDR1 and CDR2 from the germline V gene are SGHRS and YFSETQ. V gave up 3 bases and J gave up 6 bases, with 17 bases separating them. CDR3 length: 15 residues. CDR3 sequence reads: CASSYILGREDTQYF. CDR3 bases: TGCGCCAGCAGCTATATACTTGGTCGAGAGGATACGCAGTATTTT.

Turning to this clone: Because the CDR3's place on the DNA is in doubt, the DNA is left out and the CDR3 is given as listed by TCRdb. This chain uses TRBV28 with TRBJ2-1; the table's D call TRBD2 went unverified against the DNA. Including both end residues, the CDR3 is 13 amino acids long. Germline V gives CDR1 MDHEN, CDR2 SYDVKM. The CDR3 sequence: CASTRDFGNEQFF.

This clone has only a few counts. Other DNA sequences in the sample encode the same CDR3. This sequence joins TRBV28 and TRBJ1-2; 9 bases map to TRBD1. After removal of 6 bases from V and 7 bases from J, the junction contained 6 bases not matched to a gene. Germline loops: CDR1 MDHEN, CDR2 SYDVKM. The CDR3 sequence is 13 residues long. The DNA of the CDR3 is TGTGCCAGCAGCCGGGGACAGGGTGGTGGCTACACCTTC. Residues: CASSRGQGGGYTF.

The chain employs TRBV29-1 and TRBJ2-1; 9 nucleotides match TRBD2. Germline trimming cut 2 bases from V and 7 bases from J; bases unmatched to any gene: 9. There are 15 residues in the CDR3. In germline, CDR1 is SQVTM, CDR2 ANQGSEA. CDR3 residues: CSVETAGGPRNEQFF. The CDR3 DNA follows: TGCAGCGTTGAAACGGCGGGAGGGCCTCGGAATGAGCAGTTCTTC.

This chain uses TRBV27 with TRBJ2-1, with unresolved D. The CDR3 totals 15 residues. V was pared by 0 bases and J by 7 bases, with 13 bases between. Germline V gene sequence: CDR1 MNHEY, CDR2 SMNVEV (reference sequence). CDR3 coding DNA: TGTGCCAGCAGTTTATCGGATCAATACGGGAATGAGCAGTTCTTC. Amino acid sequence: CASSLSDQYGNEQFF.

The sample holds one count of this clone. This chain uses TRBV5-1 with TRBJ2-5, with 8 nucleotides matching TRBD1. CDR1 is SGHRS and CDR2 is YFSETQ in the germline V gene. The ends lost 0 bases at V and 2 bases at J; junction bases unmatched: 3. The CDR3 is 15 amino acids. CDR3: CASSLGQGRQETQYF. DNA for the CDR3: TGCGCCAGCAGCTTGGGACAGGGGAGGCAAGAGACCCAGTACTTC.

Concerning this clone: Other DNA sequences in the same sample also yield this CDR3. This chain connects TRBV27 to TRBJ2-5; either TRBD1 or TRBD2 may fit D (5 bases each). The assigned J gene may be wrong: the sequence end matches TRBJ2-7 better. The CDR3 runs to 13 residues. In germline, CDR1 is MNHEY, CDR2 SMNVEV (reference sequence). CDR3 protein: CASSLRGSYEQYF. CDR3 nucleotides: TGTGCCAGCAGTTTGAGGGGTTCCTACGAGCAGTACTTC.